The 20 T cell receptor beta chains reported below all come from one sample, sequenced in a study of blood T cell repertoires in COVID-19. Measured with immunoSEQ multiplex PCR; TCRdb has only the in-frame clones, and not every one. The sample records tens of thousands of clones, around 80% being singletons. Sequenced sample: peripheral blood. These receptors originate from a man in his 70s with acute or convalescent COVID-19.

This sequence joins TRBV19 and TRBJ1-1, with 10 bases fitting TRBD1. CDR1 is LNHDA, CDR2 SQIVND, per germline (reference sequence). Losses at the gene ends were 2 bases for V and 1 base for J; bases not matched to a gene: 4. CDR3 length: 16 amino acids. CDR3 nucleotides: TGTGCCAGTAGTATAAGGGGGACAGGGGCGAACACTGAAGCTTTCTTT. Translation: CASSIRGTGANTEAFF.

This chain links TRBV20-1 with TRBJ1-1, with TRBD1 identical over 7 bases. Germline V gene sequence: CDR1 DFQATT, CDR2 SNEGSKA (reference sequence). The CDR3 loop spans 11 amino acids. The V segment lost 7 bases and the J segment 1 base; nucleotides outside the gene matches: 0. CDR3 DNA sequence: TGCAGTGGACAGGGGAACACTGAAGCTTTCTTT. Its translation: CSGQGNTEAFF.

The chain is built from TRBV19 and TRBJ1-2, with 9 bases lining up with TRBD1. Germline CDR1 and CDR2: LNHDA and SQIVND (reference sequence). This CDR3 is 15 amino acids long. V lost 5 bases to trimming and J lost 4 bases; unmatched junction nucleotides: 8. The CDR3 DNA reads TGTGCCAGTAGTCCGACACAGGGGGCTGGCTATGGCTACACCTTC. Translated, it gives CASSPTQGAGYGYTF.

CDR3 in amino acids: CASSQAGVTNTGELFF. The DNA of the CDR3 is TGCGCCAGCAGCCAAGCGGGGGTAACGAACACCGGGGAGCTGTTTTTT. This chain joins TRBV4-3 and TRBJ2-2; weak D call: TRBD2 (6 bases). V dropped 1 base and J dropped 0 bases, with 9 bases sitting between them. The CDR3 has 16 residues. Germline CDR1 is LGHNA and CDR2 is YSLEER.

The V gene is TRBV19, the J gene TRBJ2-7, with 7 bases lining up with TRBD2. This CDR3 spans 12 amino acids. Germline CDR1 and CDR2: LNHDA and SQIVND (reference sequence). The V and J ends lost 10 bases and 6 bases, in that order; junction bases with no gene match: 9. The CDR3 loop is CATDGTGGEQYF. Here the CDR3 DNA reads TGTGCCACCGATGGGACGGGGGGCGAGCAGTACTTC.

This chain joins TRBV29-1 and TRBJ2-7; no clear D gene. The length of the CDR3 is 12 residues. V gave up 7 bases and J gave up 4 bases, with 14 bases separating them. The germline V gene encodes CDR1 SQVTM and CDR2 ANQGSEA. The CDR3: CSASLVGYEQYF. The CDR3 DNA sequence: TGCAGCGCTTCCCTAGTCGGGTACGAGCAGTACTTC.

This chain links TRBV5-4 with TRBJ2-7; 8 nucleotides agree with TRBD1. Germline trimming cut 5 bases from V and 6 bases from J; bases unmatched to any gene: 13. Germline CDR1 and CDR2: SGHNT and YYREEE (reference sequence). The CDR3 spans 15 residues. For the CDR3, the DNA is TGTGCCAGCAGACAGAAGGACAGGGAATCTAGCGAGCAGTACTTC. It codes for CASRQKDRESSEQYF.

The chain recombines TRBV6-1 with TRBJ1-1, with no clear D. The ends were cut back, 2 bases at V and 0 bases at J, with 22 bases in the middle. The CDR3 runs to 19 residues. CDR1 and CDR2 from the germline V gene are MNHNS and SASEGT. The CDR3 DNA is TGTGCCAGCAGTGAACGGTTGGCAGCCGGGTCCTTTATGAACACTGAAGCTTTCTTT. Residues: CASSERLAAGSFMNTEAFF.

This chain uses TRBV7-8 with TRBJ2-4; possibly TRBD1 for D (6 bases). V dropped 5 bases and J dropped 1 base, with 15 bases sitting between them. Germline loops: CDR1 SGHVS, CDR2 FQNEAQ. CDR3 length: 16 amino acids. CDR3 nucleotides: TGTGCCAGCAGCCGTTGGGGGCAAGGGGCCAAAAACATTCAGTACTTC. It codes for CASSRWGQGAKNIQYF.

The CDR3 DNA is TGTGCCAGCAGCCATACGGACAGGGTTATCTACGAGCAGTACTTC. Residues: CASSHTDRVIYEQYF. The genes are TRBV5-5 and TRBJ2-7; TRBD1 agrees at 8 bases. The CDR3 spans 15 residues. Per the germline V gene, CDR1 is SGHKS and CDR2 is YYEKEE (reference sequence). V shed 4 bases and J 3 bases; nucleotides not matched to a gene: 9.

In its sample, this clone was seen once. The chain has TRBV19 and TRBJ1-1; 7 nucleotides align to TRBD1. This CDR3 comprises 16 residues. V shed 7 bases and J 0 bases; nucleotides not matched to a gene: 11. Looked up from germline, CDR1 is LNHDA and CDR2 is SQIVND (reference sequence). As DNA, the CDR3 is TGTGCCAGTATGAGCAGAGGGACAGTTTTGAACACTGAAGCTTTCTTT. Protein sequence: CASMSRGTVLNTEAFF.

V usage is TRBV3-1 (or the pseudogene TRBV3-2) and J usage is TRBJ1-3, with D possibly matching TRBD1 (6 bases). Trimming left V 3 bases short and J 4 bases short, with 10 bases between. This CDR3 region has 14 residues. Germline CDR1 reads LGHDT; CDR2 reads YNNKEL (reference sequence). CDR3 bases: TGTGCCAGCAGCCAGGGGGCCCTAGGAAACACCATATATTTT. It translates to CASSQGALGNTIYF.

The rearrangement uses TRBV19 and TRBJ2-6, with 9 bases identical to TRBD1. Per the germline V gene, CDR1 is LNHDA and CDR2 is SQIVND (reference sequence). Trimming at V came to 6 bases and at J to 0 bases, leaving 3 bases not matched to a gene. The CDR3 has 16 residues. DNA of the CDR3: TGTGCCAGTAGGGGACAGGGATACTCTGGGGCCAACGTCCTGACTTTC. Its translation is CASRGQGYSGANVLTF.

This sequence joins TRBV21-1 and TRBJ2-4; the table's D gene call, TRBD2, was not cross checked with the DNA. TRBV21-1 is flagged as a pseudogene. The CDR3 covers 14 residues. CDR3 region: CASSPTSGTNIQYF. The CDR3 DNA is TGTGCCAGCAGCCCGACTAGCGGGACCAACATTCAGTACTTC.

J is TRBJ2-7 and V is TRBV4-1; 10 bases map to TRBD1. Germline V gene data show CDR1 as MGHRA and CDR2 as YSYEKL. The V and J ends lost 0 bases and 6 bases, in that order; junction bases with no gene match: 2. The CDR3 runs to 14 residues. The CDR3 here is CASSQDDRGREQYF. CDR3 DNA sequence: TGCGCCAGCAGCCAAGATGACAGGGGGCGCGAGCAGTACTTC.

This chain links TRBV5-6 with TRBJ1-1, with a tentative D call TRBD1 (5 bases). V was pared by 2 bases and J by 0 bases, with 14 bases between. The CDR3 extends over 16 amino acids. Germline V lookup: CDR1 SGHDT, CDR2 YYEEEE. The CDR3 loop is CASSLVGVRMNTEAFF. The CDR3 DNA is TGTGCCAGCAGCTTAGTAGGGGTAAGAATGAACACTGAAGCTTTCTTT.

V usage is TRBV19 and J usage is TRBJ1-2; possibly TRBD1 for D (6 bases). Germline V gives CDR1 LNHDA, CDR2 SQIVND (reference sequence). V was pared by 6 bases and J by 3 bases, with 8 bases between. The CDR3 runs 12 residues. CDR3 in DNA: TGTGCCAGTAGCCAGGGGTACTATGGCTACACCTTC. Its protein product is CASSQGYYGYTF.

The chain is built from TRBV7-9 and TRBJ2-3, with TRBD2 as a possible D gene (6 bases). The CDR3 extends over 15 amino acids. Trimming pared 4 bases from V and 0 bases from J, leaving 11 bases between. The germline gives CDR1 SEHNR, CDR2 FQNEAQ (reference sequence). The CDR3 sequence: CASSSRDWSTDTQYF. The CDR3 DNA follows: TGTGCCAGCAGCTCCCGGGACTGGAGCACAGATACGCAGTATTTT.

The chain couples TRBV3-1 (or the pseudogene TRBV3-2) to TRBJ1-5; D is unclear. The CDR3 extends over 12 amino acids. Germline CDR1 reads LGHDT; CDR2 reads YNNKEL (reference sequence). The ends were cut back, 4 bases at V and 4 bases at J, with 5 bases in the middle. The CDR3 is CASSRANQPQHF. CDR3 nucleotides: TGTGCCAGCAGCCGAGCGAATCAGCCCCAGCATTTT.

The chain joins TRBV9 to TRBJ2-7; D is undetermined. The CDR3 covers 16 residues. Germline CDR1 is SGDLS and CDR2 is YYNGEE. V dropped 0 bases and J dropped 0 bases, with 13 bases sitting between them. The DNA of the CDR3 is TGTGCCAGCAGCGTAGATCTCGGAGTTAGCTCCTACGAGCAGTACTTC. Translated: CASSVDLGVSSYEQYF.